The 7 T cell receptor beta chains below all came from one sample that was sequenced in a study of cytomegalovirus exposure and HLA in healthy donors. PCR used 60 Vbeta primers and 13 Jbeta primers. TCRdb's table, derived via immunoSEQ multiplex PCR, lists solely in-frame clones and lacks some. Of roughly 34,000 clones in the sample, almost 70% are singletons; the top ten hold under 8%. Material for sequencing was PBMCs. The receptors stem from a man aged 25 to 40 in good health and CMV-seronegative.

In this sample, this clone turned up once. The chain is built from TRBV6-1 and TRBJ1-1; D might be TRBD1 (5 bases). Trimming took 2 bases from V and 4 from J, leaving 11 bases between them. The CDR3 totals 14 residues. Germline loops: CDR1 MNHNS, CDR2 SASEGT. DNA for the CDR3: TGTGCCAGCAGTGAAAAGGGCAGGGCCACTGAAGCTTTCTTT. Residues: CASSEKGRATEAFF.

The V and J genes are TRBV19 and TRBJ1-1; no clear D. Germline loops: CDR1 LNHDA, CDR2 SQIVND (reference sequence). Trimming left V 3 bases short and J 2 bases short, with 7 bases between. This CDR3 comprises 13 residues. The DNA of the CDR3 is TGTGCCAGTAGTATGGGCACTAACACTGAAGCTTTCTTT. It encodes CASSMGTNTEAFF.

The chain recombines TRBV19 with TRBJ2-3; D perhaps matches TRBD2 (5 bases). The germline gives CDR1 LNHDA, CDR2 SQIVND (reference sequence). The CDR3 covers 13 residues. V was shortened by 6 bases and J by 7 bases, with 14 bases between the two germline ends. CDR3 sequence: CASSPEDGNTQYF. The CDR3 region has the DNA TGTGCCAGTAGCCCTGAGGACGGGAATACGCAGTATTTT. The entire variable domain, with the rest obtained from reference TRBV19 and TRBJ2-3, is as follows: DGGITQSPKYLFRKEGQNVTLSCEQNLNHDAMYWYRQDPGQGLRLIYYSQIVNDFQKGDIAEGYSVSREKKESFPLTVTSAQKNPTAFYLCASSPEDGNTQYFGPGTRLTVL.

This chain uses TRBV4-1 with TRBJ2-1; a possible D gene is TRBD2 (6 bases). Germline lookup yields CDR1 MGHRA and CDR2 YSYEKL. Deletions cut 0 bases from V and 10 bases from J, with 16 bases between. The CDR3 runs 15 residues. The CDR3 DNA reads as TGCGCCAGCAGCCAAGATCAGTCGGAGAGCGGGGAGCAGTTCTTC. Translation gives CASSQDQSESGEQFF.

This chain links TRBV5-1 with TRBJ1-2, with 7 positions matching TRBD1. The length of the CDR3 is 14 residues. The germline CDR1 and CDR2 sequences are SGHRS and YFSETQ. After removal of 4 bases from V and 3 bases from J, the junction contained 6 bases not matched to a gene. As DNA, the CDR3 is TGCGCCAGCAGCCCAGGGGGTTCGGACTATGGCTACACCTTC. Translating it yields CASSPGGSDYGYTF.

The chain combines TRBV7-9 with TRBJ1-5, with 8 nucleotides matching TRBD1. This CDR3 has 13 amino acids. Trimming removed 5 bases from V and 5 bases from J; junction bases left unmatched: 2. From germline, CDR1 is SEHNR and CDR2 FQNEAQ (reference sequence). CDR3 DNA sequence: TGTGCCAGCAGCCTGACAGGGGATCAGCCCCAGCATTTT. Translated, it gives CASSLTGDQPQHF.

The chain combines TRBV4-3 with TRBJ2-7; 8 bases map to TRBD1. After removal of 0 bases from V and 0 bases from J, the junction contained 7 bases not matched to a gene. This CDR3 is 17 amino acids long. The germline gives CDR1 LGHNA, CDR2 YSLEER. The CDR3: CASSQDVDRGISYEQYF. CDR3 bases: TGCGCCAGCAGCCAAGATGTTGACAGGGGAATCTCCTACGAGCAGTACTTC.